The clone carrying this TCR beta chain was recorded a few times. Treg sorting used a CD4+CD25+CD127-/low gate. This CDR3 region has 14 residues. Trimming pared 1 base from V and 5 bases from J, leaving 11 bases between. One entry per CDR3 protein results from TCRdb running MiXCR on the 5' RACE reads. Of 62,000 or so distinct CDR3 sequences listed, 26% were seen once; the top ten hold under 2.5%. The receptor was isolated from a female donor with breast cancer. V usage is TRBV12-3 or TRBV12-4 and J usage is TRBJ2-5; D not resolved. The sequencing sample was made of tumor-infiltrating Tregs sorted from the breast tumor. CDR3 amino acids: CASSLGQVGETQYF. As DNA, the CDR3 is TGTGCCAGCAGTTTAGGGCAGGTCGGGGAGACCCAGTACTTC.